This TCR beta chain came from a study of cytotoxic CD8 clonotypes in ibrutinib-treated CLL. Genomic DNA in a quantity of about 2 micrograms was derived from cryopreserved PBMCs for TCR beta libraries. Target depth was 1 in 200,000 to 1 in 1 million T cells, about 10x per clonotype. Assay used: immunoSEQ multiplex PCR; TCRdb lists only in-frame clones, some missing. The table includes some 310,000 clones, around four fifths detected once. The V gene lost 6 bases and the J gene lost 1 base, with 15 bases spanning the gap. CDR1 is SQVTM, CDR2 ANQGSEA, per germline. The CDR3 runs 14 residues. A remark on this clone: Its antigen is as yet unknown.

Overall study results and limits: Clonality was elevated at ibrutinib response and had returned toward baseline at progression.

The chain combines TRBV29-1 with TRBJ2-5; maybe TRBD1 (5 bases). Material: PBMCs, obtained before ibrutinib treatment. This sequence originates from a human donor with chronic lymphocytic leukemia. The CDR3 loop is CSVGRQKTQETQYF. The CDR3 DNA sequence: TGCAGCGTCGGAAGACAGAAAACCCAAGAGACCCAGTACTTC.